This TCR beta chain was found in a study of control samples from healthy donors and cancer patients. Data came from immunoSEQ multiplex PCR; TCRdb stores just in-frame clones and leaves some out. The sample carries 90,000 to 150,000 clones, about nine tenths recorded once. The CDR3 runs to 14 residues. Germline CDR1 reads SGHTA; CDR2 reads FQGNSA. Trimming took off 1 base at V and 3 bases at J, with 9 bases between the two ends. This rearrangement joins TRBV7-2 to TRBJ1-1; D is perhaps TRBD1 (6 bases). This clonotype originated in a man aged 35 to 55 in good health. The sample taken for sequencing was blood. CDR3 region: CASSLVRGDTEAFF. CDR3 sequence (DNA): TGTGCCAGCAGCTTAGTCAGGGGTGACACTGAAGCTTTCTTT.